Listed below are T cell receptor beta chains from one sample, sequenced in a study of T cells in localized non-small cell lung cancer. Using immunoSEQ multiplex PCR, the repertoire was profiled, and TCRdb retains in-frame clones only, with some absent. The sample holds 75,000 to 95,000 clones, roughly 87% seen once. Material: peripheral blood, obtained before any cancer treatment. The receptors stem from a man aged 35 to 70 with stage I squamous cell lung carcinoma. Both conserved end residues are part of each CDR3. The D gene is left open where the match is weak. The listing skips clone size in some rows; elsewhere it reads once, few, many or a size class.

clone_size	v_call	j_call	d_call	cdr3_aa	cdr3_nt
-	TRBV20-1	TRBJ1-2	-	CSADRIGYTF	TGCAGTGCTGACAGGATTGGCTACACCTTC
once	TRBV5-1	TRBJ2-3	-	CASSLKDGRTSTDTQYF	TGCGCCAGCAGCCTCAAGGACGGAAGAACTAGCACAGATACGCAGTATTTT
-	TRBV19	TRBJ2-7	TRBD1	CASSADRTSEQYF	TGTGCCAGTAGTGCGGACAGGACCTCCGAGCAGTACTTC
-	TRBV21-1	TRBJ2-7	-	CASPAQEAGGPVFFEQYF	TGTGCCAGCCCCGCGCAAGAAGCGGGGGGCCCAGTGTTTTTCGAGCAGTACTTC
-	TRBV10-2	TRBJ2-6	TRBD1	CASSERGPPGANVLTF	TGCGCCAGCAGTGAGAGGGGGCCCCCTGGGGCCAACGTCCTGACTTTC
once	TRBV10-3	TRBJ2-2	TRBD1	CAIRGQATGELFF	TGTGCCATCCGCGGACAGGCCACCGGGGAGCTGTTTTTT
-	TRBV6-5	TRBJ1-4	-	CASSRGWGNEKLFF	TGTGCCAGCAGCCGGGGGTGGGGTAATGAAAAACTGTTTTTT
-	TRBV19	TRBJ1-2	-	CASSTHNYGYTF	TGTGCCAGTAGTACACATAACTATGGCTACACCTTC
-	TRBV5-8	TRBJ2-5	-	CASSLALLQETQYF	TGTGCCAGCAGCTTGGCCCTCCTCCAAGAGACCCAGTACTTC
-	TRBV30	TRBJ1-2	-	CAWSVQSFYGYTF	TGTGCCTGGAGTGTACAAAGCTTCTACGGCTACACCTTC
-	TRBV9	TRBJ2-3	-	CASSSRTDTQYF	TGTGCCAGCAGCTCCCGCACAGATACGCAGTATTTT
few	TRBV2	TRBJ1-6	-	CASSEMMAGVSPLHF	TGTGCCAGCAGTGAAATGATGGCAGGGGTCTCACCCCTCCACTTT
-	TRBV5-4	TRBJ1-2	-	CASSTDWGGYTF	TGTGCCAGCAGCACGGATTGGGGAGGCTACACCTTC
-	TRBV30	TRBJ1-6	-	CAWSVQAGVRSPLHF	TGTGCCTGGAGTGTACAGGCAGGGGTGCGGTCACCCCTCCACTTT
once	TRBV4-2	TRBJ1-2	-	CASSQEVRGGYTF	TGTGCCAGCAGCCAAGAGGTCAGGGGTGGCTACACCTTC
-	TRBV5-4	TRBJ1-2	TRBD1	CASSSPRQGVENGYTF	TGTGCCAGCAGCTCCCCACGACAGGGGGTAGAGAATGGCTACACCTTC
-	TRBV5-6	TRBJ1-1	-	CASSPSTGTEAFF	TGTGCCAGCAGCCCCAGTACCGGCACTGAAGCTTTCTTT
-	TRBV5-4	TRBJ1-3	TRBD1	CASSVQGDGNTIYF	TGTGCCAGCAGCGTCCAGGGGGATGGAAACACCATATATTTT
-	TRBV11-2	TRBJ2-2	-	CASSLTREYTGELFF	TGTGCCAGCAGCTTGACGCGAGAGTACACCGGGGAGCTGTTTTTT
few	TRBV6-5	TRBJ2-7	-	CASSLAPEGDEQYF	TGTGCCAGCAGTTTGGCGCCTGAGGGGGACGAGCAGTACTTC
-	TRBV28	TRBJ1-5	-	CAGKTGIGNQPQHF	TGTGCCGGCAAAACTGGAATAGGGAATCAGCCCCAGCATTTT
-	TRBV5-1	TRBJ1-2	TRBD1	CASSSGQGPAYGYTF	TGCGCCAGCAGCTCCGGACAGGGGCCGGCGTATGGCTACACCTTC
-	TRBV4-2	TRBJ1-5	TRBD1	CASSTGGTGWQPQHF	TGTGCCAGCAGCACAGGGGGGACAGGATGGCAGCCCCAGCATTTT
-	TRBV28	TRBJ1-2	-	CASRGGAYGYTF	TGTGCCAGTCGGGGGGGGGCCTATGGCTACACCTTC